This T cell receptor (beta chain) is drawn from a study of T cell responses to AZD1222 COVID-19 vaccine. Study-level findings and limits: Spike-wide vaccine-associated CD4 TCRs dominated at 160-218 and 743-854. Most donors were white British, females outnumbered males, and clonal diversity was possibly underestimated. Seropositive at baseline were only a handful of AZD1222 recipients. The study found Spike-specific TCR breadth and depth rose after two AZD1222 doses.

A note on this clone: Its antigen is unidentified.

Using immunoSEQ multiplex PCR, the repertoire was profiled, and TCRdb retains in-frame clones only, with some absent. The sample carries some 120,000 clones, roughly 92% recorded once. Germline loops: CDR1 SGHNT, CDR2 YENEEA. Trimming took 5 bases from V and 3 from J, leaving 16 bases between them. The CDR3 totals 16 residues. V and J are TRBV11-3 and TRBJ2-2; D could derive from TRBD1 or TRBD2 (5 bases each). The material was peripheral blood, obtained on day 0 of AZD1222 vaccination. This sequence originates from an adult in good health. The CDR3 bases are TGTGCCAGCAGCCCAATGAGGGGCCTCGACACCGGGGAGCTGTTTTTT. This codes for CASSPMRGLDTGELFF.